Following are 22 T cell receptor beta chains from one sample sequenced in a study of technical replicates of blood from several donors. The repertoire was sequenced with immunoSEQ multiplex PCR; TCRdb's copy has only in-frame clones and lacks some. Of about 83,000 clones in the sample, 90% to 95% were seen once. Sequences were obtained from T cells isolated from PBMCs. All receptors derive from a human donor in good health.

The chain combines TRBV27 with TRBJ1-1; D is unresolved. V was trimmed by 5 bases and J by 4 bases, leaving 8 bases between them. The CDR3 consists of 12 residues. Germline loops: CDR1 MNHEY, CDR2 SMNVEV (reference sequence). The CDR3 reads CASSPPGTEAFF. In DNA, the CDR3 is TGTGCCAGCAGTCCGCCGGGCACTGAAGCTTTCTTT.

The CDR3, as DNA: TGTGCCAGCAGCGAGGTAGGGGTTTTCTACGAGCAGTACTTC. It encodes CASSEVGVFYEQYF. The chain couples TRBV6-1 to TRBJ2-7; tentatively, D is TRBD1 (5 bases). The V and J ends lost 6 bases and 3 bases respectively, with 15 bases between them. The CDR3 length is 14 residues. Germline lookup yields CDR1 MNHNS and CDR2 SASEGT.

The chain employs TRBV2 and TRBJ2-7, with 13 nucleotides matching TRBD2. The junction had 9 bases not matched to a gene; V was cut back by 4 bases and J by 3 bases. The CDR3 totals 17 residues. Germline values: CDR1 SNHLY, CDR2 FYNNEI. CDR3 bases: TGTGCCAGCAGTGGAAGGACTAGCGGGAGCGAAGGCTACGAGCAGTACTTC. Its protein product is CASSGRTSGSEGYEQYF.

V and J are TRBV19 and TRBJ1-1; a possible D gene is TRBD1 (6 bases). From germline, CDR1 is LNHDA and CDR2 SQIVND (reference sequence). The CDR3 extends over 15 amino acids. V gave up 4 bases and J gave up 0 bases, with 12 bases separating them. The CDR3: CASSTPGTLNTEAFF. Here the CDR3 DNA reads TGTGCCAGTAGTACTCCGGGGACACTGAACACTGAAGCTTTCTTT.

The rearrangement joins TRBV19 to TRBJ1-3; TRBD1 might be the D (6 bases). CDR1 and CDR2 (germline): LNHDA, SQIVND (reference sequence). V lost 2 bases and J lost 0, with 8 bases in between. CDR3 length: 15 amino acids. CDR3 sequence (DNA): TGTGCCAGTAGTATAAGGGGGTCCTCTGGAAACACCATATATTTT. Its translation: CASSIRGSSGNTIYF.

The chain is built from TRBV4-1 and TRBJ2-7; TRBD2 matches at 7 bases. Trimming took 6 bases from V and 1 from J; bases not matched to a gene: 6. The CDR3 totals 14 residues. The germline gives CDR1 MGHRA, CDR2 YSYEKL. In DNA, the CDR3 is TGCGCCAGCAGACGAACTAGCGCATCCTACGAGCAGTACTTC. Protein: CASRRTSASYEQYF.

The chain uses TRBV7-9 and TRBJ2-1; TRBD2 matches at 10 bases. The germline V gene has CDR1 SEHNR and CDR2 FQNEAQ (reference sequence). V was clipped by 1 base and J by 7 bases; unmatched bases: 7. The length of the CDR3 is 16 residues. The CDR3 is CASSLGPSGSNNEQFF. CDR3 sequence (DNA): TGTGCCAGCAGCTTAGGGCCTAGCGGGAGTAATAATGAGCAGTTCTTC.

The V and J genes are TRBV5-5 and TRBJ2-7, with a possible D match to TRBD2 (6 bases). Germline V gene lookup returns CDR1 SGHKS and CDR2 YYEKEE (reference sequence). V lost 2 bases to trimming and J lost 3 bases, with 6 bases between them. The CDR3 spans 12 residues. The CDR3 is CASSFGGYEQYF. DNA for the CDR3: TGTGCCAGCAGCTTCGGGGGCTACGAGCAGTACTTC.

The genes are TRBV18 and TRBJ2-1; 8 nucleotides align to TRBD2. The germline V gene encodes CDR1 KGHSH and CDR2 LQKENI. This CDR3 has 18 residues. V shed 2 bases, J shed 8 bases, and the junction held 17 bases outside the gene matches. CDR3 in amino acids: CASSPGYIRAGEVDEQFF. The CDR3 DNA follows: TGTGCCAGCTCACCAGGATATATCCGAGCGGGAGAGGTCGATGAGCAGTTCTTC.

This clone was found once. This chain joins TRBV28 and TRBJ1-1; D gene uncertain. From germline, CDR1 is MDHEN and CDR2 SYDVKM. This CDR3 is built from 14 residues. V lost 9 bases and J 0 bases, leaving 14 bases between the germline ends. The CDR3 sequence: CASEGGLMNTEAFF. CDR3 in DNA: TGTGCCAGTGAGGGTGGCCTCATGAACACTGAAGCTTTCTTT.

V is TRBV7-9 and J is TRBJ2-1; TRBD2 matches 10 bases. The CDR3 has 16 residues. V gave up 5 bases and J gave up 5 bases; unmatched junction bases: 9. Germline CDR1 is SEHNR and CDR2 is FQNEAQ (reference sequence). CDR3 DNA: TGTGCCAGCAGCCGGATCAGCGGGAGGGATAACAATGAGCAGTTCTTC. Protein product: CASSRISGRDNNEQFF. The entire variable domain, with the rest obtained from reference TRBV7-9 and TRBJ2-1, is as follows: DTGVSQNPRHKITKRGQNVTFRCDPISEHNRLYWYRQTLGQGPEFLTYFQNEAQLEKSRLLSDRFSAERPKGSFSTLEIQRTEQGDSAMYLCASSRISGRDNNEQFFGPGTRLTVL.

This clone was observed a single time. The gene calls are TRBV7-3 and TRBJ1-2, with 10 bases identical to TRBD1. The germline V gene has CDR1 SGHTA and CDR2 FQGTGA. This CDR3 is 14 amino acids long. With 5 bases clipped from V and 7 bases from J, the junction kept 7 bases outside the gene matches. The CDR3 spells CASSQRQGAFGYTF. CDR3 nucleotides: TGTGCCAGCAGCCAACGACAGGGGGCGTTTGGCTACACCTTC.

This rearrangement joins TRBV27 to TRBJ1-4, with TRBD1 identical over 10 bases. Germline V gene data show CDR1 as MNHEY and CDR2 as SMNVEV (reference sequence). V was pared by 6 bases and J by 7 bases, with 5 bases of the junction left unmatched. There are 14 residues in the CDR3. The CDR3 spells CASRRTGGREKLFF. CDR3 DNA: TGTGCCAGCAGGCGGACAGGGGGGCGTGAAAAACTGTTTTTT. The full variable domain, with the rest looked up from reference TRBV27 and TRBJ1-4, is EAQVTQNPRYLITVTGKKLTVTCSQNMNHEYMSWYRQDPGLGLRQIYYSMNVEVTDKGDVPEGYKVSRKEKRNFPLILESPSPNQTSLYFCASRRTGGREKLFFGSGTQLSVL.

The chain recombines TRBV28 with TRBJ2-7; a possible D gene is TRBD1 (6 bases). This CDR3 contains 14 residues. The V and J ends lost 6 bases and 3 bases respectively, with 15 bases between them. Germline CDR1 reads MDHEN; CDR2 reads SYDVKM. The CDR3 spells CASSLGQLHYEQYF. The CDR3, as DNA: TGTGCCAGCAGCCTCGGACAGCTACACTACGAGCAGTACTTC.

J is TRBJ2-7 and V is TRBV9; weak D call: TRBD2 (5 bases). Looked up from germline, CDR1 is SGDLS and CDR2 is YYNGEE. The V end lost 0 bases, the J end lost 0 bases, and 13 bases lay between the germline ends. The length of the CDR3 is 16 residues. CDR3 in amino acids: CASSVVSNSASYEQYF. Written as DNA, the CDR3 is TGTGCCAGCAGCGTAGTGTCTAATAGCGCCTCCTACGAGCAGTACTTC. Using reference TRBV9 and TRBJ2-7 for the parts outside the CDR3, the full variable domain is DSGVTQTPKHLITATGQRVTLRCSPRSGDLSVYWYQQSLDQGLQFLIQYYNGEERAKGNILERFSAQQFPDLHSELNLSSLELGDSALYFCASSVVSNSASYEQYFGPGTRLTVT.

This rearrangement joins TRBV6-1 to TRBJ2-5; 11 nucleotides match TRBD2. The CDR3 has 15 amino acids. Trimming cost V 2 bases and J 2 bases; bases outside gene matches: 1. Germline V lookup: CDR1 MNHNS, CDR2 SASEGT. The CDR3 coding sequence is TGTGCCAGCAGTGAACTAGCGGGAGGTCAAGAGACCCAGTACTTC. Protein product: CASSELAGGQETQYF.

V and J are TRBV6-1 and TRBJ2-2, with D perhaps matching TRBD2 (6 bases). The CDR3 length is 13 residues. V dropped 2 bases and J dropped 7 bases, with 8 bases sitting between them. Germline V gives CDR1 MNHNS, CDR2 SASEGT. The CDR3 nucleotides read TGTGCCAGCAGTGAAATGGAGGGCGGGGAGCTGTTTTTT. Encoded protein: CASSEMEGGELFF.

The V gene is TRBV2, the J gene TRBJ1-1; D not certain. The germline V gene has CDR1 SNHLY and CDR2 FYNNEI. V was pared by 9 bases and J by 0 bases, with 14 bases between. This CDR3 has 14 residues. In DNA form, the CDR3 reads TGTGCCAGTGCTTATACAGTAATGAACACTGAAGCTTTCTTT. This sequence encodes CASAYTVMNTEAFF.

The V and J genes are TRBV15 and TRBJ2-1; 8 positions match TRBD1. J lost 8 bases, V lost 3 bases, and 12 bases had no gene match. Germline V lookup: CDR1 LNHNV, CDR2 YYDKDF (reference sequence). This CDR3 region has 16 residues. The DNA for the CDR3 is TGTGCCACCAGCAGTGGATACGGGACAGGCCTCCATGAGCAGTTCTTC. Translation: CATSSGYGTGLHEQFF.

The genes are TRBV4-1 and TRBJ1-2; D perhaps matches TRBD1 (5 bases). V was cut by 4 bases and J by 2 bases, with 14 bases left in between. This CDR3 has 15 residues. The germline CDR1 and CDR2 sequences are MGHRA and YSYEKL. CDR3 in DNA: TGCGCCAGCAGCCTCTACGTGGCAGGGAACTATGGCTACACCTTC. As protein: CASSLYVAGNYGYTF.

This chain links TRBV7-9 with TRBJ1-2, with 8 bases fitting TRBD1. Germline assignment: CDR1 SEHNR and CDR2 FQNEAQ (reference sequence). CDR3 size: 12 residues. After removal of 5 bases from V and 8 bases from J, the junction contained 4 bases not matched to a gene. CDR3 DNA: TGTGCCAGCAGCACGCCAGGGGGCGGCTACACCTTC. Its protein product is CASSTPGGGYTF.

The V gene is TRBV6-5, the J gene TRBJ2-5, with 12 nucleotides matching TRBD1. Germline lookup yields CDR1 MNHEY and CDR2 SVGAGI. V was pared by 11 bases and J by 5 bases, with 9 bases of the junction left unmatched. The CDR3 has 14 residues. The CDR3 coding sequence is TGTGCCGGCGCCGGGACAGGGGGCGGGGAGACCCAGTACTTC. Translated: CAGAGTGGGETQYF.